The rows below give T cell receptor beta chains drawn from one sample of a study of blood T cell repertoires in COVID-19. Profiled with immunoSEQ multiplex PCR; TCRdb holds only in-frame clones, not every one. The sample contains about 76,000 clones, roughly 87% of which appear only once. The sequenced material came from peripheral blood. The source of these receptors is a woman older than 75 with active or convalescent COVID-19. Both conserved end residues are part of each CDR3. The order of the fields is D gene, J gene, V gene, clone size, CDR3 protein, CDR3 DNA. The D gene is left open where the match is weak. Clone size is shown for a subset of rows, as once, few, many or a class of expanded clone.

>NA|TRBJ2-1|TRBV5-6|NA
CASSLLAEYNEQFF
TGTGCCAGCAGCTTGCTTGCGGAATACAATGAGCAGTTCTTC
>TRBD1|TRBJ1-3|TRBV19|NA
CATRGQGAAGNTIYF
TGTGCCACCAGGGGACAGGGGGCCGCTGGAAACACCATATATTTT
>TRBD2|TRBJ2-5|TRBV7-2|NA
CASTSGVGVETQYF
TGTGCCAGCACCAGCGGGGTCGGTGTAGAGACCCAGTACTTC
>NA|TRBJ2-1|TRBV6-2/TRBV6-3|NA
CASSYSITALHEQFF
TGTGCCAGCAGTTACTCCATTACTGCTCTCCATGAGCAGTTCTTC
>TRBD1|TRBJ2-7|TRBV19|NA
CASNADRQGDHEQYF
TGTGCCAGTAACGCCGATCGACAGGGCGACCACGAGCAGTACTTC
>TRBD1|TRBJ1-2|TRBV7-3|few
CASSLGPPQGAFYGYTF
TGTGCCAGCAGCTTAGGCCCCCCGCAGGGGGCATTCTATGGCTACACCTTC
>TRBD1|TRBJ1-5|TRBV19|NA
CASSPDRMGARGPQHF
TGTGCCAGTAGTCCGGACAGGATGGGCGCCCGCGGGCCCCAGCATTTT
>NA|TRBJ2-2|TRBV3-1/TRBV3-2|NA
CASSQEAVTGELFF
TGTGCCAGCAGCCAAGAGGCGGTGACCGGGGAGCTGTTTTTT
>NA|TRBJ1-5|TRBV7-9|once
CASSQGSNQPQHF
TGTGCCAGCAGCCAGGGGAGCAATCAGCCCCAGCATTTT
>NA|TRBJ1-1|TRBV18|NA
CASSGRWNTEAFF
TGTGCCAGCTCAGGGAGGTGGAACACTGAAGCTTTCTTT
>NA|TRBJ2-1|TRBV5-4|NA
CASSLGPNEQFF
TGTGCCAGCAGCTTGGGGCCCAATGAGCAGTTCTTC
>TRBD1|TRBJ2-7|TRBV28|NA
CASSPRTGYYEQYF
TGTGCCAGCAGTCCAAGGACAGGGTACTACGAGCAGTACTTC
>NA|TRBJ2-7|TRBV18|NA
CASSPSGYLSYEQYF
TGTGCCAGCTCACCTTCGGGGTACCTTTCCTACGAGCAGTACTTC
>NA|TRBJ1-1|TRBV19|NA
CASRPQVNTEAFF
TGTGCCAGTAGGCCACAGGTGAACACTGAAGCTTTCTTT
>NA|TRBJ1-3|TRBV19|NA
CASSTLISGNTIYF
TGTGCCAGTAGTACACTTATATCTGGAAACACCATATATTTT
>NA|TRBJ1-1|TRBV19|few
CASSNLDGKGVEAFF
TGTGCCAGTAGTAATCTCGACGGGAAGGGGGTTGAAGCTTTCTTT
>TRBD1|TRBJ1-5|TRBV7-2|NA
CASSNQTGGHQPQHF
TGTGCCAGCAGCAACCAGACAGGGGGCCATCAGCCCCAGCATTTT
>TRBD1|TRBJ1-1|TRBV27|NA
CASSFRTGERNTEAFF
TGTGCCAGCAGTTTCCGGACAGGGGAGAGGAACACTGAAGCTTTCTTT
>NA|TRBJ1-1|TRBV4-2|NA
CASSQAPSLGRDEAFF
TGTGCCAGCAGCCAGGCTCCCTCGTTGGGGCGAGACGAAGCTTTCTTT
>TRBD1|TRBJ2-2|TRBV19|NA
CAATRTGGIWAGELFF
TGTGCCGCAACCCGGACAGGGGGAATTTGGGCCGGGGAGCTGTTTTTT
>NA|TRBJ2-7|TRBV27|once
CASSPQGFSYEQYF
TGTGCCAGCAGTCCCCAGGGATTTTCCTACGAGCAGTACTTC
>NA|TRBJ2-1|TRBV14|NA
CASSQSYEQFF
TGTGCCAGCAGCCAGTCCTATGAGCAGTTCTTC
>NA|TRBJ1-2|TRBV11-2|NA
CASSFLPGLSNGYTF
TGTGCCAGCAGCTTCCTACCAGGGCTCTCCAACGGCTACACCTTC
>TRBD1|TRBJ2-7|TRBV27|NA
CASSLFAGQVYEQYF
TGTGCCAGCAGTTTATTTGCGGGACAGGTATACGAGCAGTACTTC
>NA|TRBJ1-5|TRBV5-4|NA
CASSFSPLQQPQHF
TGTGCCAGCAGCTTCAGTCCTTTACAGCAGCCCCAGCATTTT
>TRBD1|TRBJ1-6|TRBV2|NA
CASRSGQGGTRSPLHF
TGTGCCAGCAGATCAGGACAGGGAGGAACACGGTCACCCCTCCACTTT
>NA|TRBJ1-6|TRBV10-3|NA
CAIRVGNQGSPLHF
TGTGCCATCAGAGTAGGGAATCAGGGTTCACCCCTCCACTTT
>NA|TRBJ1-6|TRBV5-1|NA
CASSWGGGGSPLHF
TGCGCCAGCAGCTGGGGAGGGGGTGGTTCACCCCTCCACTTT
>NA|TRBJ2-5|TRBV7-8|NA
CASSLARGLLRETQYF
TGTGCCAGCAGCTTAGCCCGAGGTCTCTTGCGGGAGACCCAGTACTTC
>TRBD2|TRBJ2-2|TRBV29-1|NA
CSAARGGTGELFF
TGCAGCGCCGCCCGGGGGGGGACCGGGGAGCTGTTTTTT
>TRBD1|TRBJ2-1|TRBV15|NA
CATSRTGGVYNEQFF
TGTGCCACCAGCAGGACAGGGGGCGTATACAATGAGCAGTTCTTC
>NA|TRBJ1-6|TRBV7-2|once
CASSLSGQPGSPLHF
TGTGCCAGCAGCTTATCCGGACAGCCGGGATCACCCCTCCACTTT
>TRBD1|TRBJ2-1|TRBV7-2|NA
CASSWSADRAGNEQFF
TGTGCCAGCAGCTGGTCCGCGGACAGGGCGGGCAATGAGCAGTTCTTC
>TRBD1|TRBJ1-1|TRBV6-6|NA
CASRTGMNTEAFF
TGTGCCAGCAGGACAGGGATGAACACTGAAGCTTTCTTT
>TRBD1|TRBJ1-2|TRBV5-1|NA
CASSSPSDREDYGYTF
TGCGCCAGCAGCTCACCCTCAGACAGGGAAGACTATGGCTACACCTTC
>TRBD1|TRBJ2-3|TRBV7-6|NA
CASSLSGTGGVQYF
TGTGCCAGCAGCTTATCCGGGACAGGGGGTGTGCAGTATTTT
>TRBD2|TRBJ2-1|TRBV6-5|NA
CASRSSGLGDEQFF
TGTGCCAGCAGAAGTAGCGGGCTTGGGGATGAGCAGTTCTTC
>TRBD1|TRBJ1-5|TRBV30|NA
CAWSAGTGNQPQHF
TGTGCCTGGAGCGCCGGGACAGGCAATCAGCCCCAGCATTTT
>NA|TRBJ1-1|TRBV19|NA
CASSTTGNTEAFF
TGTGCCAGTAGTACGACAGGGAACACTGAAGCTTTCTTT
>TRBD1|TRBJ1-4|TRBV30|NA
CAWSATGGTNEKLFF
TGTGCCTGGAGTGCCACAGGGGGAACTAATGAAAAACTGTTTTTT
>TRBD1|TRBJ2-2|TRBV28|NA
CASSRQGKGQGGGELFF
TGTGCCAGCAGCCGACAGGGAAAGGGGCAAGGCGGGGGGGAGCTGTTTTTT
>NA|TRBJ1-3|TRBV11-2|NA
CASSLGAYGNTIYF
TGTGCCAGCAGCTTAGGCGCATACGGAAACACCATATATTTT
>NA|TRBJ2-7|TRBV20-1|NA
CSASSRRQASSYEQYF
TGCAGTGCTAGTAGCAGGAGACAGGCCAGCTCCTACGAGCAGTACTTC
>TRBD2|TRBJ2-1|TRBV4-3|NA
CASSQASGGDNEQFF
TGCGCCAGCAGCCAAGCTAGCGGGGGAGACAATGAGCAGTTCTTC
>NA|TRBJ1-2|TRBV19|NA
CASSIDPGQPYGYTF
TGTGCCAGTAGTATAGACCCAGGACAGCCCTATGGCTACACCTTC
>NA|TRBJ1-2|TRBV19|NA
CASKGDTDYGYTF
TGTGCCAGTAAAGGGGACACGGACTATGGCTACACCTTC
>NA|TRBJ1-2|TRBV2|NA
CASSETGYGYTF
TGTGCCAGCAGTGAGACAGGTTATGGCTACACCTTC
>NA|TRBJ2-3|TRBV5-4|few
CASNYDGSSTDTQYF
TGTGCCAGCAACTACGACGGATCTAGCACAGATACGCAGTATTTT
>TRBD1|TRBJ1-4|TRBV28|few
CASSSPEGAREKLFF
TGTGCCAGCAGTTCCCCCGAGGGGGCGCGTGAAAAACTGTTTTTT
>TRBD2|TRBJ2-7|TRBV4-2|NA
CASSQDQRGGKYEQYF
TGTGCCAGCAGCCAAGATCAGCGGGGGGGGAAGTACGAGCAGTACTTC
>TRBD2|TRBJ2-7|TRBV5-6|once
CASSLVSSGGVYEQYF
TGTGCCAGCAGCTTGGTGTCTAGCGGGGGAGTCTACGAGCAGTACTTC
>TRBD1|TRBJ1-6|TRBV4-3|NA
CASSQDRGTGGDSPLHF
TGCGCCAGCAGCCAAGACCGAGGGACAGGGGGGGATTCACCCCTCCACTTT